The present TCR beta chain was sequenced within a study of T cell repertoires in cytomegalovirus infection. Study summary: Both recently identified HLA-C-restricted and well-studied HLA-B-restricted CMV epitopes were used in the study. Matching HLA type, along with CMV infection, was indicated by public TCR beta signatures. Study results and caveats: In two of eight donors, the top clonotype was HLA-C-restricted CMV-specific. Carriers of CMV plus the relevant HLA were identified by cumulative public TCR beta family frequency.

For this clonotype: The antigen is undetermined.

Germline values: CDR1 SGHTA, CDR2 FQGNSA. The CDR3 contains 16 residues. The V gene lost 2 bases and the J gene lost 2 bases, with 10 bases spanning the gap. TCRdb reprocessed the reads via MiXCR and lists one record per CDR3 protein. Of about 63,000 distinct CDR3 sequences listed, 20% are singletons. V usage is TRBV7-2 and J usage is TRBJ2-6, with D possibly TRBD2 on 6 matching bases. Source: CD8+ T cells from cultured PBMCs, taken from culture after CMV antigen stimulation. The sequence derives from a human donor in good health (CMV status not recorded). Some clones in this sample may be carry-over from other donors' samples. This CDR3 reads CASSLKGGTGANVLTF. The CDR3 DNA follows: TGTGCCAGCAGCTTAAAGGGCGGGACTGGGGCCAACGTCCTGACTTTC.